The 27 T cell receptor beta chains given below trace back to one sample, sequenced in a study of blood T cell repertoires in COVID-19. Clones were sequenced by immunoSEQ multiplex PCR, and TCRdb holds only the in-frame ones, with some missing. The sample includes about 310,000 clones, 70% to 90% of them seen just once. What was sequenced was PBMCs or T cells enriched from blood (not recorded which). These receptors were collected from a woman in her thirties or forties who had recovered from COVID-19.

This chain connects TRBV5-6 to TRBJ2-6; 7 bases are shared with TRBD1. Looked up from germline, CDR1 is SGHDT and CDR2 is YYEEEE. The CDR3 contains 15 residues. V gave up 6 bases and J gave up 3 bases; unmatched junction bases: 6. CDR3 nucleotide sequence: TGTGCCAGCAAGGAACAGGGGAATGGGGCCAACGTCCTGACTTTC. It translates to CASKEQGNGANVLTF.

The V call is TRBV28, the J call TRBJ1-1; tentatively, D is TRBD1 (5 bases). CDR1 and CDR2 from the germline V gene are MDHEN and SYDVKM. The V end was cut by 6 bases, the J end by 4 bases, with 9 bases between. The length of the CDR3 is 12 residues. CDR3 loop: CASSRRGTEAFF. The CDR3 DNA sequence: TGTGCCAGCAGCCGTAGGGGCACTGAAGCTTTCTTT. The complete variable domain, with remaining parts taken from reference TRBV28 and TRBJ1-1, reads DVKVTQSSRYLVKRTGEKVFLECVQDMDHENMFWYRQDPGLGLRLIYFSYDVKMKEKGDIPEGYSVSREKKERFSLILESASTNQTSMYLCASSRRGTEAFFGQGTRLTVV.

This clone has more than one count but fewer than ten. The chain links TRBV28 to TRBJ2-5, with a weak D call TRBD2 (5 bases). This CDR3 has 16 residues. CDR1 and CDR2 from the germline V gene are MDHEN and SYDVKM. The ends were cut back, 0 bases at V and 3 bases at J, with 14 bases in the middle. The CDR3 DNA reads as TGTGCCAGCAGTTTATGGGGATCGGAGGCGGAAGAGACCCAGTACTTC. It encodes CASSLWGSEAEETQYF.

This clone has only one observation. The CDR3: CASSLGQHYGELFF. The CDR3 DNA reads as TGTGCCAGCAGCTTAGGCCAGCACTACGGGGAGCTGTTTTTT. This chain joins TRBV7-9 and TRBJ2-2; D remains unclear. This CDR3 comprises 14 residues. The germline CDR1 and CDR2 sequences are SEHNR and FQNEAQ (reference sequence). Trimming left V 1 base short and J 7 bases short, with 10 bases between.

This chain connects TRBV28 to TRBJ2-2, with 7 positions matching TRBD1. Germline V gives CDR1 MDHEN, CDR2 SYDVKM. The CDR3 runs to 13 residues. V gave up 6 bases and J gave up 5 bases; unmatched junction bases: 3. The CDR3 DNA reads TGTGCCAGCAGAGAGACAGGGACCGGGGAGCTGTTTTTT. It yields the protein CASRETGTGELFF.

This clone was picked up one time. This chain joins TRBV28 and TRBJ1-2, with D hard to call. The V end was cut by 4 bases, the J end by 2 bases, with 17 bases between. This CDR3 spans 16 amino acids. Germline V gene sequence: CDR1 MDHEN, CDR2 SYDVKM. The CDR3: CASSWPGHDINYGYTF. The CDR3 region has the DNA TGTGCCAGCAGTTGGCCTGGGCACGATATCAACTATGGCTACACCTTC.

CDR3 in DNA: TGTGCCAGCAGTCTAACAGGGGGCTCCACAGATACGCAGTATTTT. Protein sequence: CASSLTGGSTDTQYF. The chain has TRBV6-5 and TRBJ2-3; TRBD1 aligns across 9 bases. With 5 bases clipped from V and 2 bases from J, the junction kept 5 bases outside the gene matches. This CDR3 spans 15 amino acids. The germline V gene encodes CDR1 MNHEY and CDR2 SVGAGI.

This clone was detected many times. V usage is TRBV11-2 and J usage is TRBJ1-2; TRBD1 matches at 8 bases. The V gene end was trimmed by 6 bases and the J gene end by 3 bases; junction bases not matched to a gene: 3. This CDR3 is built from 13 residues. Germline V lookup: CDR1 SGHAT, CDR2 FQNNGV. The CDR3 DNA reads as TGTGCCAGCAGACTGACAGGGGACTATGGCTACACCTTC. Translation: CASRLTGDYGYTF. Drawing the rest from reference TRBV11-2 and TRBJ1-2, the complete variable domain is EAGVAQSPRYKIIEKRQSVAFWCNPISGHATLYWYQQILGQGPKLLIQFQNNGVVDDSQLPKDRFSAERLKGVDSTLKIQPAKLEDSAVYLCASRLTGDYGYTFGSGTRLTVV.

The V and J genes are TRBV27 and TRBJ2-1; 8 nucleotides agree with TRBD2. Trimming removed 5 bases from V and 2 bases from J; junction bases left unmatched: 5. The CDR3 extends over 15 amino acids. Per germline, CDR1 MNHEY and CDR2 SMNVEV (reference sequence). In nucleotides, the CDR3 is TGTGCCAGCAGTCCCAGCGGGAGTACCTACAATGAGCAGTTCTTC. Its protein product is CASSPSGSTYNEQFF.

This clone showed up just once. The genes are TRBV6-4 and TRBJ1-5; TRBD1 might be the D (6 bases). CDR3 length: 14 residues. CDR1 and CDR2 from the germline V gene are MRHNA and SNTAGT. Deletions cut 8 bases from V and 2 bases from J, with 13 bases between. The CDR3 here is CASPVGAGNQPQHF. The CDR3 nucleotides read TGTGCCAGCCCCGTGGGGGCTGGCAATCAGCCCCAGCATTTT.

The CDR3 region has the DNA TGTGCCAGCAGTGAAGGTCTAGCGGGGGGTCACGAGCAGTACTTC. Translating gives CASSEGLAGGHEQYF. V and J are TRBV2 and TRBJ2-7, with 11 bases matching TRBD2. Germline V gene sequence: CDR1 SNHLY, CDR2 FYNNEI. Trimming removed 1 base from V and 5 bases from J; junction bases left unmatched: 4. The CDR3 sequence is 15 residues long.

The chain has TRBV7-2 and TRBJ1-2; 7 bases fit TRBD1. The CDR3 runs to 16 residues. The junction had 7 bases not matched to a gene; V was cut back by 0 bases and J by 3 bases. The germline gives CDR1 SGHTA, CDR2 FQGNSA. CDR3 nucleotides: TGTGCCAGCAGCTTAGCCTGGAAGGGGACAGACTATGGCTACACCTTC. This translates into CASSLAWKGTDYGYTF. Full variable domain (rest looked up from reference TRBV7-2 and TRBJ1-2): GAGVSQSPSNKVTEKGKDVELRCDPISGHTALYWYRQSLGQGLEFLIYFQGNSAPDKSGLPSDRFSAERTGGSVSTLTIQRTQQEDSAVYLCASSLAWKGTDYGYTFGSGTRLTVV.

The chain combines TRBV7-2 with TRBJ2-5, with TRBD2 matching over 15 bases. Trimming at V came to 5 bases and at J to 5 bases, leaving 6 bases not matched to a gene. CDR1 and CDR2 (germline): SGHTA, FQGNSA. CDR3 size: 16 residues. CDR3 residues: CASSQGLAGGPETQYF. DNA for the CDR3: TGTGCCAGCAGCCAGGGACTAGCGGGAGGCCCTGAGACCCAGTACTTC.

This chain uses TRBV7-3 with TRBJ2-2, with 7 bases identical to TRBD1. With V trimmed by 5 bases and J by 1 base, 7 bases remained unmatched. The CDR3 consists of 16 residues. The germline gives CDR1 SGHTA, CDR2 FQGTGA. As DNA, the CDR3 is TGTGCCAGCAGCCTACAGGGGTCCCTGAACACCGGGGAGCTGTTTTTT. Protein sequence: CASSLQGSLNTGELFF.

The chain is built from TRBV5-4 and TRBJ2-1; perhaps TRBD2 as D (6 bases). V was clipped by 4 bases and J by 6 bases, with 14 bases between them. Germline V gene data show CDR1 as SGHNT and CDR2 as YYREEE (reference sequence). The CDR3 has 14 amino acids. The CDR3 reads CASSRRGRPNEQFF. CDR3 nucleotide sequence: TGTGCCAGCAGCAGGAGAGGGAGGCCCAATGAGCAGTTCTTC.

V is TRBV4-1 and J is TRBJ2-7, with TRBD1 identical over 9 bases. Germline-derived CDR1 and CDR2 are MGHRA and YSYEKL. The CDR3 is 14 amino acids. Trimming cost V 4 bases and J 2 bases; bases outside gene matches: 3. In nucleotides, the CDR3 is TGCGCCAGCAGCCTCCGACAGGGGGCCTACGAGCAGTACTTC. Its translation: CASSLRQGAYEQYF.

In its sample, this clone was seen a few times. The V gene is TRBV30, the J gene TRBJ1-2; D remains ambiguous. CDR3 length: 13 residues. Deletions cut 1 base from V and 1 base from J, with 7 bases between. Germline CDR1 is GTSNPN and CDR2 is SVGIG (reference sequence). CDR3 sequence reads: CAWSASGNYGYTF. DNA of the CDR3: TGTGCCTGGAGTGCCAGCGGTAACTATGGCTACACCTTC.

CDR3 in amino acids: CASSLVAGATNYGYTF. Here the CDR3 DNA reads TGTGCCAGCAGCTTAGTGGCCGGAGCCACTAACTATGGCTACACCTTC. The J gene is TRBJ1-2, the V gene TRBV7-2; D remains unclear. Looked up from germline, CDR1 is SGHTA and CDR2 is FQGNSA. CDR3 size: 16 residues. The V end was cut by 1 base, the J end by 0 bases, with 12 bases between. The complete variable domain, with remaining parts taken from reference TRBV7-2 and TRBJ1-2, reads GAGVSQSPSNKVTEKGKDVELRCDPISGHTALYWYRQSLGQGLEFLIYFQGNSAPDKSGLPSDRFSAERTGGSVSTLTIQRTQQEDSAVYLCASSLVAGATNYGYTFGSGTRLTVV.

The chain recombines TRBV18 with TRBJ2-7; D uncertain. The V gene lost 6 bases and the J gene lost 2 bases, with 11 bases spanning the gap. The CDR3 sequence is 13 residues long. CDR1 and CDR2 from the germline V gene are KGHSH and LQKENI. CDR3: CASSRREAYEQYF. DNA for the CDR3: TGTGCCAGCTCCCGAAGAGAAGCCTACGAGCAGTACTTC.

The chain combines TRBV28 with TRBJ1-1, with 9 bases matching TRBD1. The CDR3 runs 15 residues. V gave up 5 bases and J gave up 4 bases; unmatched junction bases: 8. Germline CDR1 reads MDHEN; CDR2 reads SYDVKM. The CDR3 bases are TGTGCCAGCAGTCCGGACAGGGGATGGGGCACTGAAGCTTTCTTT. It specifies CASSPDRGWGTEAFF.

The chain links TRBV5-1 to TRBJ2-5; weak D call: TRBD1 (7 bases). Trimming shortened V by 0 bases and J by 4 bases, and 13 bases separated the two germline ends. The CDR3 totals 15 residues. Germline V gene sequence: CDR1 SGHRS, CDR2 YFSETQ. This CDR3 reads CASSLARGASETQYF. The CDR3, as DNA: TGCGCCAGCAGCTTGGCCAGGGGGGCCTCAGAGACCCAGTACTTC.

The chain carries TRBV19 and TRBJ2-1; 10 nucleotides align to TRBD2. The CDR3 consists of 17 residues. Germline V CDR1 and CDR2: LNHDA, SQIVND (reference sequence). V was pared by 8 bases and J by 1 base, with 11 bases of the junction left unmatched. The CDR3 nucleotides are TGTGCCAGTTCACGGAGGCTAGCGGGGGTGTCCTACAATGAGCAGTTCTTC. It encodes CASSRRLAGVSYNEQFF.

The gene calls are TRBV29-1 and TRBJ1-1; D gene unclear. This CDR3 has 13 residues. Trimming left V 1 base short and J 1 base short, with 7 bases between. Germline V gene data show CDR1 as SQVTM and CDR2 as ANQGSEA. DNA of the CDR3: TGCAGCGTTGAAGTCTTTTCGAACACTGAAGCTTTCTTT. This translates into CSVEVFSNTEAFF.

V and J are TRBV9 and TRBJ2-7, with 9 bases matching TRBD2. The V segment lost 4 bases and the J segment 2 bases; nucleotides outside the gene matches: 7. The V gene's germline CDR1 is SGDLS and CDR2 YYNGEE. The CDR3 sequence is 15 residues long. The CDR3 sequence is CASSRAERGAYEQYF. In DNA form, the CDR3 reads TGTGCCAGCAGCCGTGCTGAGCGGGGGGCCTACGAGCAGTACTTC.

The chain combines TRBV2 with TRBJ1-1; D not resolved. The ends were cut back, 1 base at V and 0 bases at J, with 12 bases in the middle. The germline gives CDR1 SNHLY, CDR2 FYNNEI. The CDR3 consists of 16 residues. The CDR3 bases are TGTGCCAGCAGTGAAGGGGCAATCCCTATGAACACTGAAGCTTTCTTT. Its protein is CASSEGAIPMNTEAFF. The entire variable domain, with the rest obtained from reference TRBV2 and TRBJ1-1, is as follows: EPEVTQTPSHQVTQMGQEVILRCVPISNHLYFYWYRQILGQKVEFLVSFYNNEISEKSEIFDDQFSVERPDGSNFTLKIRSTKLEDSAMYFCASSEGAIPMNTEAFFGQGTRLTVV.

The V and J genes are TRBV5-4 and TRBJ2-7; 10 nucleotides line up with TRBD2. CDR1 SGHNT and CDR2 YYREEE come from the germline V gene (reference sequence). The CDR3 is made up of 14 amino acids. J lost 6 bases, V lost 4 bases, and 7 bases had no gene match. CDR3 DNA sequence: TGTGCCAGCAGCGTTAGCGGGGGGCCAGCCGAGCAGTACTTC. Translating gives CASSVSGGPAEQYF.

The V and J genes are TRBV18 and TRBJ2-7; 7 nucleotides line up with TRBD1. Germline V gene sequence: CDR1 KGHSH, CDR2 LQKENI. Losses at the gene ends were 1 base for V and 7 bases for J; bases not matched to a gene: 7. CDR3 length equals 14 residues. CDR3 region: CASSPQNIRGEQYF. In nucleotides, the CDR3 is TGTGCCAGCTCACCACAAAATATCAGGGGGGAGCAGTACTTC.